This passage covers 9 T cell receptor beta chains from one sample sequenced in a study of OX40 agonist ivuxolimab in advanced cancers. Only in-frame clones appear in the TCRdb table, and some are missing; sequencing was by immunoSEQ multiplex PCR. The sample carries approximately 67,000 clones, 80% recorded once. This specimen consisted of CD4+ or CD8+ T cells sorted from blood, obtained in a trial of the OX40 agonist ivuxolimab. The source is an adult with an advanced solid tumor such as melanoma, head and neck, liver or kidney cancer.

CDR3 bases: TGCAGCTCGCCAAGGGGCCTAGCGGGAGAGCACGAGCAGTACTTC. Its protein product is CSSPRGLAGEHEQYF. This chain joins TRBV29-1 and TRBJ2-7; TRBD2 agrees at 10 bases. CDR3 length: 15 residues. Germline V gene lookup returns CDR1 SQVTM and CDR2 ANQGSEA. After removal of 8 bases from V and 5 bases from J, the junction contained 15 bases not matched to a gene.

The chain employs TRBV19 and TRBJ2-1, with D possibly being TRBD2 (6 bases). This CDR3 has 12 amino acids. Germline assignment: CDR1 LNHDA and CDR2 SQIVND (reference sequence). V lost 9 bases, J lost 6 bases, and 12 bases lay in between. CDR3 sequence: CAREPAGNEQFF. The CDR3 DNA follows: TGTGCCAGGGAACCAGCGGGCAATGAGCAGTTCTTC.

CDR3 protein: CASSKQGDTEAFF. As DNA, the CDR3 is TGTGCCAGCAGCAAACAGGGTGACACTGAAGCTTTCTTT. The chain is built from TRBV5-5 and TRBJ1-1; D is possibly TRBD1 (6 bases). Looked up from germline, CDR1 is SGHKS and CDR2 is YYEKEE (reference sequence). CDR3 length: 13 residues. V lost 4 bases and J 3 bases, leaving 10 bases between the germline ends.

This sequence joins TRBV28 and TRBJ1-2; 7 bases are a match to TRBD1. Germline CDR1 reads MDHEN; CDR2 reads SYDVKM. The CDR3 extends over 15 amino acids. J gave up 3 bases and V 2 bases, and 6 bases lay outside the gene matches. CDR3 nucleotides: TGTGCCAGCAGTTTACCCGGGACAGCAGACTATGGCTACACCTTC. Encoded protein: CASSLPGTADYGYTF.

V and J are TRBV27 and TRBJ1-5; 7 bases align to TRBD1. This CDR3 has 15 residues. V was pared by 6 bases and J by 4 bases, with 9 bases of the junction left unmatched. CDR1 and CDR2 (germline): MNHEY, SMNVEV (reference sequence). DNA for the CDR3: TGTGCCAGCAGCTTAGGGGACAGCATAAATCAGCCCCAGCATTTT. Protein sequence: CASSLGDSINQPQHF.

V usage is TRBV28 and J usage is TRBJ1-5, with D perhaps TRBD1 (6 bases). This CDR3 region has 11 residues. With 5 bases removed from V and 8 bases from J, the gap between germline ends came to 7 bases. The germline CDR1 and CDR2 sequences are MDHEN and SYDVKM. CDR3 DNA: TGTGCCAGCAGTCGACAGGAGCCCCAGCATTTT. As protein: CASSRQEPQHF. The complete variable domain, with remaining parts taken from reference TRBV28 and TRBJ1-5, reads DVKVTQSSRYLVKRTGEKVFLECVQDMDHENMFWYRQDPGLGLRLIYFSYDVKMKEKGDIPEGYSVSREKKERFSLILESASTNQTSMYLCASSRQEPQHFGDGTRLSIL.

The chain carries TRBV27 and TRBJ2-7, with 11 bases aligning to TRBD1. Germline trimming cut 6 bases from V and 2 bases from J; bases unmatched to any gene: 9. The germline CDR1 and CDR2 sequences are MNHEY and SMNVEV (reference sequence). The CDR3 spans 16 residues. DNA of the CDR3: TGTGCCAGCAGCGGGACAGGGGGTGAGAGGGCCTACGAGCAGTACTTC. This gives the protein CASSGTGGERAYEQYF.

The V gene is TRBV25-1, the J gene TRBJ1-1; 7 bases align to TRBD1. CDR1 is MGHDK, CDR2 SYGVNS, per germline. The CDR3 sequence is 12 residues long. Trimming at V came to 6 bases and at J to 5 bases, leaving 3 bases not matched to a gene. CDR3 region: CASRGGWTEAFF. In DNA, the CDR3 is TGTGCCAGCAGAGGGGGCTGGACTGAAGCTTTCTTT.

The chain couples TRBV11-2 to TRBJ1-2, with 9 bases fitting TRBD1. The germline CDR1 and CDR2 sequences are SGHAT and FQNNGV. This CDR3 region has 14 residues. V was pared by 5 bases and J by 5 bases, with 6 bases of the junction left unmatched. For the CDR3, the DNA is TGTGCCAGCAGCCCCAGACAGGGGGAGTATGGCTACACCTTC. This sequence encodes CASSPRQGEYGYTF.